The next 30 T cell receptor beta chains were all read from a single sample in a study of blood T cell repertoires in COVID-19. Only in-frame clones appear in the TCRdb table, and some are missing; sequencing was by immunoSEQ multiplex PCR. The repertoire consists of 150,000 to 200,000 clones, with 80% occurring once and the leading ten covering 4.5% to 7.5%. The sample comprised PBMCs or T cells enriched from blood (not recorded which). The receptors originated from a man in his forties who had recovered from COVID-19.

V gene TRBV7-2 combines with J gene TRBJ2-4; perhaps TRBD2 as D (6 bases). V was cut by 5 bases and J by 9 bases, with 20 bases left in between. The CDR3 runs to 15 residues. Germline V lookup: CDR1 SGHTA, CDR2 FQGNSA. CDR3 coding DNA: TGTGCCAGCAGCGCACGACTAGGGAACGGGGGCATTCAGTACTTC. Translated: CASSARLGNGGIQYF.

The chain combines TRBV27 with TRBJ2-1, with D unclear. The CDR3 consists of 13 residues. The V end lost 9 bases, the J end lost 0 bases, and 9 bases lay between the germline ends. From germline, CDR1 is MNHEY and CDR2 SMNVEV (reference sequence). For the CDR3, the DNA is TGTGCCAGGCGTGGGCCCTCCTACAATGAGCAGTTCTTC. Encoded protein: CARRGPSYNEQFF.

The chain joins TRBV7-7 to TRBJ1-3; D gene uncertain. The germline CDR1 and CDR2 sequences are SSHAT and FNYEAQ (reference sequence). The V and J ends lost 2 bases and 1 base respectively, with 9 bases between them. The CDR3 totals 15 residues. DNA of the CDR3: TGTGCCAGCAGCTTAAGTGCAGGTTCTGGAAACACCATATATTTT. It specifies CASSLSAGSGNTIYF.

This clone was detected only once. J is TRBJ1-2 and V is TRBV5-5; 9 nucleotides match TRBD1. The V and J ends lost 0 bases and 5 bases, in that order; junction bases with no gene match: 2. The CDR3 covers 14 residues. Germline V gene sequence: CDR1 SGHKS, CDR2 YYEKEE (reference sequence). The CDR3 region is CASSLDDRGYGYTF. CDR3 coding DNA: TGTGCCAGCAGCTTGGATGACAGGGGGTATGGCTACACCTTC. Looking up the rest from reference TRBV5-5 and TRBJ1-2 gives the full variable domain: DAGVTQSPTHLIKTRGQQVTLRCSPISGHKSVSWYQQVLGQGPQFIFQYYEKEERGRGNFPDRFSARQFPNYSSELNVNALLLGDSALYLCASSLDDRGYGYTFGSGTRLTVV.

This clone has a handful of counts. The V and J genes are TRBV11-2 and TRBJ2-3; TRBD2 aligns across 12 bases. The CDR3 has 16 residues. Looked up from germline, CDR1 is SGHAT and CDR2 is FQNNGV. Trimming removed 4 bases from V and 1 base from J; junction bases left unmatched: 3. CDR3 region: CASSSLAGGGTDTQYF. CDR3 coding DNA: TGTGCCAGCAGCTCTCTAGCGGGGGGGGGCACAGATACGCAGTATTTT.

V is TRBV19 and J is TRBJ2-2, with 7 bases that match TRBD1. Germline-derived CDR1 and CDR2 are LNHDA and SQIVND (reference sequence). V was clipped by 6 bases and J by 0 bases; unmatched bases: 4. CDR3 length equals 15 residues. The CDR3 DNA reads as TGTGCCAGTAGCACAGGGGACCCGAACACCGGGGAGCTGTTTTTT. Its protein is CASSTGDPNTGELFF.

V is TRBV7-6 and J is TRBJ2-3, with 14 positions matching TRBD2. V gave up 5 bases and J gave up 6 bases; unmatched junction bases: 7. Germline-derived CDR1 and CDR2 are SGHVS and FNYEAQ. The CDR3 runs to 16 residues. The CDR3 DNA is TGTGCCAGCAGCCACCGGACTAGCGGGGGGAAGGATACGCAGTATTTT. Translating it yields CASSHRTSGGKDTQYF.

V usage is TRBV7-3 and J usage is TRBJ2-1, with D perhaps matching TRBD2 (7 bases). The CDR3 is 15 amino acids. V dropped 5 bases and J dropped 8 bases, with 19 bases sitting between them. Germline values: CDR1 SGHTA, CDR2 FQGTGA. This chain's CDR3 is CASSRTAGAGDEQFF. DNA of the CDR3: TGTGCCAGCAGCCGAACGGCGGGGGCGGGAGATGAGCAGTTCTTC.

The genes are TRBV5-4 and TRBJ2-5; 16 bases map to TRBD2. The CDR3 covers 19 residues. With 4 bases clipped from V and 2 bases from J, the junction kept 11 bases outside the gene matches. Germline V gene lookup returns CDR1 SGHNT and CDR2 YYREEE (reference sequence). CDR3 in DNA: TGTGCCAGCAGCCCTTTGAGCCCGGGACTAGCGGGGGGGCAAGAGACCCAGTACTTC. Translating it yields CASSPLSPGLAGGQETQYF.

This chain connects TRBV30 to TRBJ1-2; 7 nucleotides align to TRBD1. CDR3 length equals 13 residues. Per the germline V gene, CDR1 is GTSNPN and CDR2 is SVGIG (reference sequence). The V and J ends lost 0 bases and 7 bases, in that order; junction bases with no gene match: 5. CDR3 in amino acids: CAWSVTGDSGYTF. The DNA of the CDR3 is TGTGCCTGGAGTGTCACAGGGGATAGTGGCTACACCTTC.

This clone was seen more than once but under ten times. V gene TRBV3-1 (or the pseudogene TRBV3-2) combines with J gene TRBJ1-4; TRBD1 might be the D (6 bases). Germline V gene lookup returns CDR1 LGHDT and CDR2 YNNKEL (reference sequence). The CDR3 consists of 14 residues. Trimming left V 4 bases short and J 0 bases short, with 6 bases between. CDR3 loop: CASSRQATNEKLFF. The CDR3 nucleotides are TGTGCCAGCAGCCGACAGGCAACTAATGAAAAACTGTTTTTT.

The V call is TRBV18, the J call TRBJ1-2; D is ambiguous. Trimming took off 3 bases at V and 1 base at J, with 12 bases between the two ends. This CDR3 is 15 amino acids long. CDR1 and CDR2 (germline): KGHSH, LQKENI. The CDR3 here is CASSPEAADNYGYTF. CDR3 nucleotide sequence: TGTGCCAGCTCACCTGAGGCGGCAGATAACTATGGCTACACCTTC.

This clone was seen only a few times. The chain employs TRBV9 and TRBJ2-3; 9 bases align to TRBD2. CDR3 length: 17 amino acids. Trimming took 0 bases from V and 0 from J; bases not matched to a gene: 5. Germline CDR1 is SGDLS and CDR2 is YYNGEE. CDR3 DNA sequence: TGTGCCAGCAGCGTAGGGGCCCTAGCGGGGAGCACAGATACGCAGTATTTT. It codes for CASSVGALAGSTDTQYF. Full variable domain (rest looked up from reference TRBV9 and TRBJ2-3): DSGVTQTPKHLITATGQRVTLRCSPRSGDLSVYWYQQSLDQGLQFLIQYYNGEERAKGNILERFSAQQFPDLHSELNLSSLELGDSALYFCASSVGALAGSTDTQYFGPGTRLTVL.

In DNA, the CDR3 is TGTGCCAGCTCAAGACTAGCGGGGGAAGGAGAGACCCAGTACTTC. It is translated as CASSRLAGEGETQYF. This chain links TRBV18 with TRBJ2-5; 12 bases match TRBD2. The V gene's germline CDR1 is KGHSH and CDR2 LQKENI. The CDR3 covers 15 residues. The V segment lost 5 bases and the J segment 4 bases; nucleotides outside the gene matches: 5. Full variable domain (missing parts from reference TRBV18 and TRBJ2-5): NAGVMQNPRHLVRRRGQEARLRCSPMKGHSHVYWYRQLPEEGLKFMVYLQKENIIDESGMPKERFSAEFPKEGPSILRIQQVVRGDSAAYFCASSRLAGEGETQYFGPGTRLLVL.

In its sample, this clone was seen a few times. V and J are TRBV30 and TRBJ2-5; D is uncertain. The ends were cut back, 4 bases at V and 1 base at J, with 4 bases in the middle. The CDR3 has 11 residues. The V gene's germline CDR1 is GTSNPN and CDR2 SVGIG (reference sequence). This CDR3 is CAWTVQETQYF. The CDR3 DNA reads TGTGCCTGGACAGTCCAAGAGACCCAGTACTTC.

The CDR3 coding sequence is TGTGCCAGCAGCTTAGTTCAAGGTAGTTCGGGGAGCACCGGGGAGCTGTTTTTT. Protein: CASSLVQGSSGSTGELFF. V and J are TRBV11-3 and TRBJ2-2; maybe TRBD2 (5 bases). CDR1 is SGHNT and CDR2 is YENEEA in the germline V gene. The CDR3 consists of 18 residues. The ends were cut back, 1 base at V and 4 bases at J, with 19 bases in the middle.

This chain connects TRBV30 to TRBJ1-1; D not certain. This CDR3 has 15 residues. V was cut by 2 bases and J by 3 bases, with 16 bases left in between. Per the germline V gene, CDR1 is GTSNPN and CDR2 is SVGIG (reference sequence). CDR3 in DNA: TGTGCCTGGAGTATCGCGGGTCCCCGATACACTGAAGCTTTCTTT. It translates to CAWSIAGPRYTEAFF.

The chain has TRBV12-5 and TRBJ2-5; D might be TRBD2 (6 bases). Germline-derived CDR1 and CDR2 are LGHNT and FRNRAP. Trimming took 6 bases from V and 5 from J, leaving 13 bases between them. The CDR3 runs 13 residues. CDR3 amino acids: CASGPNGGETQYF. CDR3 in DNA: TGTGCTAGTGGCCCGAACGGAGGGGAGACCCAGTACTTC.

This clone was detected a few times. This sequence joins TRBV9 and TRBJ2-7; D is possibly TRBD1 (6 bases). Germline V gene lookup returns CDR1 SGDLS and CDR2 YYNGEE. Trimming cost V 3 bases and J 2 bases, with 15 bases left between them. The CDR3 is 15 amino acids. DNA for the CDR3: TGTGCCAGCAGCGCCGAGCCCAGGGACACCTACGAGCAGTACTTC. It codes for CASSAEPRDTYEQYF.

This clone was detected a few times. In DNA, the CDR3 is TGTGCCAGCAGCACAGACCCAGACAGGGACATACATGGCTACACCTTC. It is translated as CASSTDPDRDIHGYTF. V and J are TRBV14 and TRBJ1-2; 7 bases align to TRBD1. The CDR3 covers 16 residues. J gave up 6 bases and V 5 bases, and 15 bases lay outside the gene matches. CDR1 SGHDN and CDR2 FVKESK come from the germline V gene.

The chain joins TRBV6-5 to TRBJ1-2; D not resolved. The CDR3 totals 13 residues. The V and J ends lost 7 bases and 7 bases respectively, with 16 bases between them. The germline V gene encodes CDR1 MNHEY and CDR2 SVGAGI. CDR3 in amino acids: CASTEVVGLGYTF. In DNA form, the CDR3 reads TGTGCCAGCACCGAGGTAGTTGGTCTTGGCTACACCTTC.

The J gene is TRBJ2-7, the V gene TRBV7-2; D not certain. The V end lost 3 bases, the J end lost 3 bases, and 6 bases lay between the germline ends. Germline CDR1 reads SGHTA; CDR2 reads FQGNSA. The CDR3 has 12 amino acids. CDR3 DNA sequence: TGTGCCAGCAGCTTTCGACTCTACGAGCAGTACTTC. This codes for CASSFRLYEQYF.

The table lists this clone with a few counts. This sequence joins TRBV6-5 and TRBJ1-6, with 9 bases that match TRBD1. V dropped 6 bases and J dropped 5; count of bases not matched to a gene: 5. The germline CDR1 and CDR2 sequences are MNHEY and SVGAGI. The CDR3 loop spans 15 amino acids. The CDR3 coding sequence is TGTGCCAGCAGAAACACAGGGGGCAATAATTCACCCCTCCACTTT. This encodes CASRNTGGNNSPLHF.

CDR3 sequence (DNA): TGTGCCAGTAGTGTTTTCGGGACTAAGGAGAATGAGCAGTTCTTC. It translates to CASSVFGTKENEQFF. The chain couples TRBV19 to TRBJ2-1, with 7 bases fitting TRBD2. Germline V gene lookup returns CDR1 LNHDA and CDR2 SQIVND (reference sequence). The ends lost 5 bases at V and 7 bases at J; junction bases unmatched: 11. CDR3 length: 15 residues.

The J gene is TRBJ1-2, the V gene TRBV14; D possibly corresponds to TRBD1 (5 bases). Germline CDR1 and CDR2: SGHDN and FVKESK. The CDR3 sequence is 15 residues long. The ends were cut back, 0 bases at V and 6 bases at J, with 14 bases in the middle. Written as DNA, the CDR3 is TGTGCCAGCAGCCAAGATCTGCGGGGGGGTCATGGCTACACCTTC. Its protein is CASSQDLRGGHGYTF.

This clone was recorded only once. V and J are TRBV4-1 and TRBJ2-3; 8 bases are a match to TRBD1. The CDR3 totals 17 residues. CDR1 and CDR2 from the germline V gene are MGHRA and YSYEKL. After removal of 1 base from V and 2 bases from J, the junction contained 8 bases not matched to a gene. The CDR3 is CASSQGENRGVTDTQYF. The CDR3 DNA is TGCGCCAGCAGCCAAGGGGAAAACAGGGGGGTCACAGATACGCAGTATTTT.

V gene TRBV30 combines with J gene TRBJ1-5; D is perhaps TRBD1 (5 bases). Trimming left V 3 bases short and J 4 bases short, with 16 bases between. The germline V gene encodes CDR1 GTSNPN and CDR2 SVGIG (reference sequence). The CDR3 contains 15 residues. The CDR3: CAWSIGRTYNQPQHF. Here the CDR3 DNA reads TGTGCCTGGAGCATCGGTAGGACATATAATCAGCCCCAGCATTTT.

This sequence joins TRBV6-5 and TRBJ2-2, with 12 bases aligning to TRBD1. Looked up from germline, CDR1 is MNHEY and CDR2 is SVGAGI. With 3 bases clipped from V and 6 bases from J, the junction kept 5 bases outside the gene matches. The CDR3 consists of 16 residues. The CDR3 DNA reads TGTGCCAGCAGTTATGGGACAGGGGGCGCGCCCGGGGAGCTGTTTTTT. Protein product: CASSYGTGGAPGELFF.

V and J are TRBV2 and TRBJ2-2; 7 bases match TRBD1. Germline loops: CDR1 SNHLY, CDR2 FYNNEI. The ends lost 6 bases at V and 5 bases at J; junction bases unmatched: 6. This CDR3 has 14 amino acids. The CDR3 loop is CASSRDSTTGELFF. CDR3 DNA sequence: TGTGCCAGCAGCCGGGACAGCACTACCGGGGAGCTGTTTTTT.

J is TRBJ1-2 and V is TRBV11-2; D remains ambiguous. This CDR3 spans 14 amino acids. The germline V gene encodes CDR1 SGHAT and CDR2 FQNNGV. V gave up 7 bases and J gave up 8 bases, with 20 bases separating them. The CDR3 sequence: CASTGRPETGGYTF. CDR3 DNA sequence: TGTGCCAGCACCGGTAGGCCGGAGACGGGGGGCTACACCTTC.